The 20 T cell receptor beta chains given below trace back to one sample, sequenced in a study of T cells in women clearing cervical HPV infection. Sequencing was performed with immunoSEQ multiplex PCR; in TCRdb, only in-frame clones are kept and a portion is missing. The sample's table shows tens of thousands of clones. The source material was blood buffy coat. These receptors came from a woman between 18 and 75 years old with a cervical HPV16 infection that either progressed to CIN3+ or cleared (not recorded which).

As to this clone: The DNA ends 3 residues before the CDR3 does, and the rest of the CDR3 is filled in from the germline J gene. The chain couples TRBV4-1 to TRBJ2-7, with D perhaps TRBD1 (5 bases). The CDR3 consists of 14 residues. The V and J ends lost 2 bases and 6 bases respectively, with 14 bases between them. Germline V lookup: CDR1 MGHRA, CDR2 YSYEKL. The DNA read from the CDR3 is TGCGCCAGCAGCCAACATCAGGGCAGTTCCGAG. Its translation is CASSQHQGSSE. The whole CDR3 reads CASSQHQGSSEQYF.

Of note for this clone: The CDR3 goes on 3 residues after the read ends, and that part is filled in from the germline J gene. The rearrangement uses TRBV19 and TRBJ1-2, with a tentative D call TRBD1 (5 bases). The CDR3 totals 12 residues. Germline V lookup: CDR1 LNHDA, CDR2 SQIVND (reference sequence). CDR3 bases read: TGTGCCAGTAAGGCGGGGGTGAGGGGC. This translates into CASKAGVRG. The full CDR3 is CASKAGVRGYTF.

On this clone itself: The CDR3 is cut off 3 residues early in the read; its end comes from the germline J gene. The gene calls are TRBV5-1 and TRBJ2-5, with a possible D match to TRBD2 (5 bases). The CDR3 extends over 15 amino acids. Looked up from germline, CDR1 is SGHRS and CDR2 is YFSETQ. CDR3 region: CASSLDTPSTDTQYF. Partial CDR3 DNA: TGCGCCAGCAGCTTGGATACCCCTAGCACAGATACC.

Of note for this clone: Sequencing ends 3 residues short of the CDR3 end; the germline J gene provides the rest. The chain is built from TRBV7-8 and TRBJ2-7; D not resolved. This CDR3 has 14 amino acids. V shed 1 base and J shed 5 bases, with 12 bases lying between them. CDR1 and CDR2 (germline): SGHVS, FQNEAQ. Incomplete CDR3 DNA: TGTGCCAGCAGCTTAGGAAACAGCAAAGACGAG. It codes for CASSLGNSKDE. The full CDR3 reads CASSLGNSKDEQYF.

Of note for this clone: From the germline J gene comes the end of the CDR3, since the read stops 3 residues before it. The V call is TRBV20-1, the J call TRBJ2-5; possibly TRBD2 for D (6 bases). The CDR3 is 14 amino acids. The V gene's germline CDR1 is DFQATT and CDR2 SNEGSKA (reference sequence). Trimming stripped 2 bases from V and 2 bases from J, with 12 bases between. The CDR3 protein is CSARLLAHQETQYF. The CDR3 DNA, read in part, is TGCAGTGCTAGATTACTAGCACATCAAGAGACC.

In regard to this clone: With the read ending 3 residues before the CDR3 end, the germline J gene is used to fill in that end. The gene calls are TRBV11-2 and TRBJ2-7, with 8 bases identical to TRBD2. V lost 5 bases, J lost 4 bases, and 10 bases stayed unmatched. This CDR3 is built from 15 residues. Germline V gene lookup returns CDR1 SGHAT and CDR2 FQNNGV. The CDR3 spells CASSNPGGDAYEQYF. The sequenced part of the CDR3 DNA is TGTGCCAGCAGCAACCCCGGGGGGGACGCATACGAG.

As concerns this clone: The read stops 3 residues short of the end of the CDR3; the missing end is completed from the germline J gene. This chain uses TRBV19 with TRBJ1-5, with 8 bases fitting TRBD1. V shed 1 base and J 5 bases; nucleotides not matched to a gene: 7. This CDR3 has 16 residues. Looked up from germline, CDR1 is LNHDA and CDR2 is SQIVND (reference sequence). Incomplete CDR3 DNA: TGTGCCAGTAGTATAGGGCTCAGGGGGCAGGATCAGCCC. As protein: CASSIGLRGQDQP. The full CDR3 protein is CASSIGLRGQDQPQHF.

To note about this clone: Sequencing ends 3 residues short of the CDR3 end; the germline J gene provides the rest. This chain joins TRBV7-2 and TRBJ2-3, with TRBD1 as a possible D gene (5 bases). The CDR3 consists of 13 residues. Trimming stripped 6 bases from V and 6 bases from J, with 13 bases between. Germline V gene lookup returns CDR1 SGHTA and CDR2 FQGNSA. The sequenced part of the CDR3 DNA is TGTGCCAGCAGAGTCACCAGGGTGGATACG. Amino acid sequence: CASRVTRVDT. The whole CDR3 sequence is CASRVTRVDTQYF. Together with reference TRBV7-2 and TRBJ2-3, the CDR3 gives the full variable domain: GAGVSQSPSNKVTEKGKDVELRCDPISGHTALYWYRQSLGQGLEFLIYFQGNSAPDKSGLPSDRFSAERTGGSVSTLTIQRTQQEDSAVYLCASRVTRVDTQYFGPGTRLTVL.

About this clone: A junction end diverges from the germline sequence, so it may reflect a read error. The read comes to an end 3 residues before the CDR3 does, leaving the germline J gene to fill in the end. This sample also contains other DNA sequences that code for the same CDR3. The J gene is TRBJ1-3, the V gene TRBV6-2 or TRBV6-3, with 7 bases matching TRBD1. This CDR3 comprises 15 residues. CDR1 MNHEY and CDR2 SVGEGT come from the germline V gene. CDR3 DNA, as far as it was read: TGTGCCAGCAGTTACTCCTGGGACAGCGGAAACACA. It is translated as CASSYSWDSGNT. The entire CDR3 is CASSYSWDSGNTIYF.

A remark on this clone: The read finishes 3 residues shy of the CDR3 end, and the germline J gene is used to complete it. The J gene is TRBJ2-2, the V gene TRBV7-9; a weak D match, TRBD1 (5 bases). The CDR3 runs 15 residues. From germline, CDR1 is SEHNR and CDR2 FQNEAQ (reference sequence). The CDR3 spells CASSLTGATNEKLFF. CDR3 DNA, as far as it was read: TGTGCCAGCAGCTTAACAGGTGCAACTAATGAAAAG.

Comments on this clone: The read terminates 3 residues before the CDR3 end, so the remaining end is supplied by the germline J gene. V usage is TRBV5-4 and J usage is TRBJ1-2; a possible D gene is TRBD1 (5 bases). CDR3 size: 15 residues. Germline assignment: CDR1 SGHNT and CDR2 YYREEE (reference sequence). Trimming removed 4 bases at V and 4 bases at J, with 17 bases between. CDR3 DNA, as far as it was read: TGTGCCAGCAGCGCCGATGTAGGGGTGGGCTATGGC. Translation: CASSADVGVGYG. The whole CDR3 protein is CASSADVGVGYGYTF. The entire variable domain, with the rest obtained from reference TRBV5-4 and TRBJ1-2, is as follows: ETGVTQSPTHLIKTRGQQVTLRCSSQSGHNTVSWYQQALGQGPQFIFQYYREEENGRGNFPPRFSGLQFPNYSSELNVNALELDDSALYLCASSADVGVGYGYTFGSGTRLTVV.

Note on this clone: Coverage ceases 3 residues before the CDR3 finishes, and the germline J gene fills in the end. The chain couples TRBV7-8 to TRBJ2-1; TRBD1 aligns across 9 bases. V was clipped by 5 bases and J by 5 bases; unmatched bases: 10. This CDR3 contains 16 residues. Germline V gene lookup returns CDR1 SGHVS and CDR2 FQNEAQ. Here the CDR3 reads CASSTRPGTGNNEQFF. CDR3 DNA (partial): TGTGCCAGCAGCACCCGTCCCGGGACAGGGAACAATGAG.

Comments on this clone: The CDR3 end is not reached by the read, which stops 3 residues before it; the germline J gene fills it in. The V gene is TRBV5-1, the J gene TRBJ2-1; 10 bases are a match to TRBD2. The CDR3 is 17 residues long. In germline, CDR1 is SGHRS, CDR2 YFSETQ. After removal of 0 bases from V and 2 bases from J, the junction contained 5 bases not matched to a gene. CDR3 DNA, as far as it was read: TGCGCCAGCAGCTTGGTGGCTAGCGGGGGAGCCTACAATGAG. Translating it yields CASSLVASGGAYNE. The whole CDR3 protein is CASSLVASGGAYNEQFF. The whole variable domain, remainder taken from reference TRBV5-1 and TRBJ2-1, is KAGVTQTPRYLIKTRGQQVTLSCSPISGHRSVSWYQQTPGQGLQFLFEYFSETQRNKGNFPGRFSGRQFSNSRSEMNVSTLELGDSALYLCASSLVASGGAYNEQFFGPGTRLTVL.

Regarding this clone: Read sequence stops 3 residues before the CDR3 end, and the germline J gene provides the missing end. The rearrangement joins TRBV6-1 to TRBJ1-1; no clear D gene. The CDR3 is made up of 19 amino acids. The V end was cut by 0 bases, the J end by 2 bases, with 22 bases between. The germline V gene encodes CDR1 MNHNS and CDR2 SASEGT. CDR3 sequence reads: CASSEAVVTRSVLNTEAFF. The sequenced part of the CDR3 DNA is TGTGCCAGCAGTGAAGCGGTAGTCACCCGCAGCGTCTTAAACACTGAA.

A word on this clone: The read is 3 residues too short to cover the CDR3 end, so that end is filled in from the germline J gene. The J gene is TRBJ1-3, the V gene TRBV18; D gene uncertain. CDR3 length: 18 amino acids. Trimming cost V 2 bases and J 0 bases, with 17 bases left between them. Germline loops: CDR1 KGHSH, CDR2 LQKENI. Here the CDR3 reads CASSPEGPGLLSGNTIYF. The DNA read from the CDR3 is TGTGCCAGCTCACCAGAGGGCCCCGGTCTTCTCTCTGGAAACACC.

As to this clone: With the read ending 3 residues before the CDR3 end, the germline J gene is used to fill in that end. The chain employs TRBV2 and TRBJ2-2; 7 nucleotides line up with TRBD1. V lost 5 bases to trimming and J lost 0 bases; unmatched junction nucleotides: 3. The length of the CDR3 is 15 residues. CDR1 SNHLY and CDR2 FYNNEI come from the germline V gene. The part of the CDR3 DNA that was read is TGTGCCAGCAGTCAGGACAGGTCGAACACCGGGGAG. Its translation is CASSQDRSNTGE. The whole CDR3 protein reads CASSQDRSNTGELFF.

Points on this clone: Coverage ceases 3 residues before the CDR3 finishes, and the germline J gene fills in the end. The chain is built from TRBV6-4 and TRBJ1-5, with 8 bases identical to TRBD1. The CDR3 contains 19 residues. Germline trimming cut 0 bases from V and 0 bases from J; bases unmatched to any gene: 10. Germline V gene sequence: CDR1 MRHNA, CDR2 SNTAGT. CDR3 amino acids: CASSDSTGTGLNSNQPQHF. The part of the CDR3 DNA that was read is TGTGCCAGCAGTGACTCGACCGGGACAGGATTAAATAGCAATCAGCCC.

In the case of this clone: From the germline J gene comes the end of the CDR3, since the read stops 3 residues before it. This sequence joins TRBV7-9 and TRBJ1-5; D unclear. The CDR3 length is 14 residues. Between the trimmed V and J ends, which lost 1 base and 5 bases, there was a span of 9 bases. The germline V gene encodes CDR1 SEHNR and CDR2 FQNEAQ (reference sequence). The DNA read from the CDR3 is TGTGCCAGCAGCTTAGGAGATGCAGATCAGCCC. Protein sequence: CASSLGDADQP. The whole CDR3 sequence is CASSLGDADQPQHF.

A remark on this clone: The read finishes 3 residues shy of the CDR3 end, and the germline J gene is used to complete it. V and J are TRBV10-1 and TRBJ2-2, with TRBD1 as a possible D gene (6 bases). This CDR3 is 14 amino acids long. Germline V gene data show CDR1 as WNHNN and CDR2 as SYGVQD (reference sequence). The V end was cut by 4 bases, the J end by 0 bases, with 6 bases between. The part of the CDR3 DNA that was read is TGCGCCAGCAGTGGGACAGCGAACACCGGGGAG. Protein sequence: CASSGTANTGE. The full CDR3 is CASSGTANTGELFF.

For this clone: The read ends 3 residues before the CDR3 terminus; that terminus is restored from the germline J gene. The V and J genes are TRBV19 and TRBJ2-2; 8 bases are a match to TRBD2. The CDR3 is 16 amino acids. Looked up from germline, CDR1 is LNHDA and CDR2 is SQIVND (reference sequence). Partial CDR3 DNA: TGTGCCAGTACCCGGGGGGGCCCCTCTGGGGCCAACGTG. Protein product: CASTRGGPSGANV. The full CDR3 protein is CASTRGGPSGANVLFF.